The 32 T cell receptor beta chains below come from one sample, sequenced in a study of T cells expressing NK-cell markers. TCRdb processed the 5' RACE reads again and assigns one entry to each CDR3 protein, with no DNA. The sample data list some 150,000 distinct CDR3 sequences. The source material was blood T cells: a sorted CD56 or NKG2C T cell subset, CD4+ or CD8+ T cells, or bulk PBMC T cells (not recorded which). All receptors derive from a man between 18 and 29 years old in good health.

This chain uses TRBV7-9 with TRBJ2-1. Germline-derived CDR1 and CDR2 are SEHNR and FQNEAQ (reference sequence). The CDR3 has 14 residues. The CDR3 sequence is CTSIQASAYNEQFF.

This CDR3 is CASGDRGGAFF. J is TRBJ1-1 and V is TRBV5-1; TCRdb lists TRBD1, though no DNA is available to test this call. CDR3 length: 11 amino acids. In germline, CDR1 is SGHRS, CDR2 YFSETQ.

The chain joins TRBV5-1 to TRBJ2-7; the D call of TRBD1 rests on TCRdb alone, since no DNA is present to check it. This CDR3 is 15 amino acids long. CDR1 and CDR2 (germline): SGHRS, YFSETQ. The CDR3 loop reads CASSPEGGHSYEQYF.

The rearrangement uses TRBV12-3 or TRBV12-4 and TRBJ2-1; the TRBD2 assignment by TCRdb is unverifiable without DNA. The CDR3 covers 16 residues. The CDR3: CASSLGLADSYNEQFF.

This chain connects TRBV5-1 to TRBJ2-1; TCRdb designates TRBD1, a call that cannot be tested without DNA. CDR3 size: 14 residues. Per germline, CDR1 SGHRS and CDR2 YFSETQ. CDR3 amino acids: CASSLFTPPNEQFF. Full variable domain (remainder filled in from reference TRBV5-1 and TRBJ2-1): KAGVTQTPRYLIKTRGQQVTLSCSPISGHRSVSWYQQTPGQGLQFLFEYFSETQRNKGNFPGRFSGRQFSNSRSEMNVSTLELGDSALYLCASSLFTPPNEQFFGPGTRLTVL.

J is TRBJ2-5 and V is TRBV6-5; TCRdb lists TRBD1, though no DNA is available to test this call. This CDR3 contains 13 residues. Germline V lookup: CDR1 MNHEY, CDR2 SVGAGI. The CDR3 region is CAARSGTEETQYF.

The CDR3 is CASTSSGANVLTF. The V call is TRBV19, the J call TRBJ2-6. The CDR3 is 13 amino acids. Per germline, CDR1 LNHDA and CDR2 SQIVND (reference sequence).

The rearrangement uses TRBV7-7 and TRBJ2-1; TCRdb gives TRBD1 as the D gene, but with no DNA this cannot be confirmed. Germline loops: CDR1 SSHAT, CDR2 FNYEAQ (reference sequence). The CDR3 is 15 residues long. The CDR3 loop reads CASSPPGVGYNEQFF.

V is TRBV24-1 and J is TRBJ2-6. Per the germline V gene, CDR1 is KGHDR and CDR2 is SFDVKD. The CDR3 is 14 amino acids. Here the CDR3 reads CATSDLSGANVLTF.

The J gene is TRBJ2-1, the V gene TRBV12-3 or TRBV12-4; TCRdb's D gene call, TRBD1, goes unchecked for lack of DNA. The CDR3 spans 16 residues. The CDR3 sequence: CASSPGTPRINNEQFF.

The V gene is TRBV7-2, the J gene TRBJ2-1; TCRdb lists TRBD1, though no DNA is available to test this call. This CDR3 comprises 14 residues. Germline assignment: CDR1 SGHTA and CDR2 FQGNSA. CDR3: CASSLGTGTYEQFF.

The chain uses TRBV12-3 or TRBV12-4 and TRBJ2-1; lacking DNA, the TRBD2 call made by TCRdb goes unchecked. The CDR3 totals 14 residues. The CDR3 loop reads CASSEGLGLSEQFF.

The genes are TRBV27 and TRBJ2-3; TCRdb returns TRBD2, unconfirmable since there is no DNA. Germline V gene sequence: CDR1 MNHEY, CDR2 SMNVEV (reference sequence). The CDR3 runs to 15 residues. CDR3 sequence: CASRQGTTQSDTQYF.

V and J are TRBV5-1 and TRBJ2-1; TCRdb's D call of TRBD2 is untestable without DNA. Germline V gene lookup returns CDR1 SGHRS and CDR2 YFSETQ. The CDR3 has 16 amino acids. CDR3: CASSLRNLAGRNEQFF.

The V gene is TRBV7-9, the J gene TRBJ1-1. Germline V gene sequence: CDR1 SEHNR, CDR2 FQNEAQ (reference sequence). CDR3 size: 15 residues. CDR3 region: CASSLDEGRNTEAFF.

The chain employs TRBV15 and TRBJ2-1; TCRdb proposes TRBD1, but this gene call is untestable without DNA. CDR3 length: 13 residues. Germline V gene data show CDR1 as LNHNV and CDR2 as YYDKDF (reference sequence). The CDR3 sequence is CATIGEPGDEQFF.

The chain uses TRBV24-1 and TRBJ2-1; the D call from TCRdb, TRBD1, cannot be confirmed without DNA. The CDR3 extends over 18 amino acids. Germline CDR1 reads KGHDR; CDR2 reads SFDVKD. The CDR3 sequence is CATSDSRRRGLLGNEQFF.

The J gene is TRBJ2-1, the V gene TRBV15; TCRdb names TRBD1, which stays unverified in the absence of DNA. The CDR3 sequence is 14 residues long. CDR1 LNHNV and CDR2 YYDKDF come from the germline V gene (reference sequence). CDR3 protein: CATSSHPYREKQFF.

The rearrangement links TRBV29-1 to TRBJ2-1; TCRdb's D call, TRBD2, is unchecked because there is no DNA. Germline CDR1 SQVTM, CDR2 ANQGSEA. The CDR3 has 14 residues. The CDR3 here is CSVDSPTLYNEQFF.

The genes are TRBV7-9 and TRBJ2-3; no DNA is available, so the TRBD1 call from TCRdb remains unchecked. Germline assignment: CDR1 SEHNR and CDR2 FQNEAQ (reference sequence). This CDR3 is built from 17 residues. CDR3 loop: CASSWKTGPQSTDTQYF. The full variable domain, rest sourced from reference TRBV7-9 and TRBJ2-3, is DTGVSQNPRHKITKRGQNVTFRCDPISEHNRLYWYRQTLGQGPEFLTYFQNEAQLEKSRLLSDRFSAERPKGSFSTLEIQRTEQGDSAMYLCASSWKTGPQSTDTQYFGPGTRLTVL.

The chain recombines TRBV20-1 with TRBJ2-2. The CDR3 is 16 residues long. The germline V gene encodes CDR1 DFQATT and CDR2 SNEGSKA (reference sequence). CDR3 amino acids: CSARDLLAGSAGELFF.

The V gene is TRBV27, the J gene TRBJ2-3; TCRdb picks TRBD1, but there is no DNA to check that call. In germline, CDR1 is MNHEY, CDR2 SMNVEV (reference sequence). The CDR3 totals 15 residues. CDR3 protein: CASRAPAWGTDTQYF.

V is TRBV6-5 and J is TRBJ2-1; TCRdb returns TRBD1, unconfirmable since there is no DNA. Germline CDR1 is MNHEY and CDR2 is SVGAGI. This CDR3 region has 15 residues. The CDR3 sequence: CASSYGTEFNNEQFF.

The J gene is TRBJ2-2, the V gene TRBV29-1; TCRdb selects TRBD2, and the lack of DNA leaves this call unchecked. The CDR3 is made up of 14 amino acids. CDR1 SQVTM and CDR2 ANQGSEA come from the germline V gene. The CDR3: CSVEPAGADGELFF.

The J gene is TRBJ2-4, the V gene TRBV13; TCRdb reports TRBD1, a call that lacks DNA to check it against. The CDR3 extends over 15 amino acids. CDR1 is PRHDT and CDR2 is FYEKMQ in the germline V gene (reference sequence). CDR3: CASSSSTGGLDIQYF.

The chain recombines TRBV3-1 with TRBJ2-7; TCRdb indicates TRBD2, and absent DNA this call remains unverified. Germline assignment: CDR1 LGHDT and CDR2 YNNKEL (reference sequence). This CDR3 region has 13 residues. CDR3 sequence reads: CASSQSGRYEQYF.

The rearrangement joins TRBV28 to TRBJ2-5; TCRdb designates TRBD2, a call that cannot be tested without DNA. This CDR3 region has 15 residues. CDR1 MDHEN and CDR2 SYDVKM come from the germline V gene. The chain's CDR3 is CASSTLAGPQETQYF.

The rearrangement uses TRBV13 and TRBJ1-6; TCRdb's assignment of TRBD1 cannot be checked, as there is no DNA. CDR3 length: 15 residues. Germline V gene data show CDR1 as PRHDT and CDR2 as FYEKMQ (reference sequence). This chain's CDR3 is CASSKRQGLGSPLHF.

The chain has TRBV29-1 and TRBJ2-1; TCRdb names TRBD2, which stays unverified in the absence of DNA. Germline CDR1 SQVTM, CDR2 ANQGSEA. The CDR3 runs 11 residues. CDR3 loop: CSVDGPQEQFF.

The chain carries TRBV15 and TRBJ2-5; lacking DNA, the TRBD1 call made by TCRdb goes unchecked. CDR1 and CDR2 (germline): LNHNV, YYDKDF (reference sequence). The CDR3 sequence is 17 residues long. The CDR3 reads CATSSGKVRINQETQYF.

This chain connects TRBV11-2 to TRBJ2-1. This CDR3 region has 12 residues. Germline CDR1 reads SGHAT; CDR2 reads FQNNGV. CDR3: CASSLGTDEQFF.

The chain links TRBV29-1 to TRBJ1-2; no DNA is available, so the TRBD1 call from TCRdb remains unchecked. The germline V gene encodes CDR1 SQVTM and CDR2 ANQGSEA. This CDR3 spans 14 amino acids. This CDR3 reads CSVGGDRGNYGYTF.